The T cell receptor (beta chain) described here comes from a study of blood T cell repertoires in COVID-19 (dated by TCRdb to 2018 to 2021). About the investigation overall: The collaborator samples originated in the United States, Italy and Spain and spanned the acute and convalescent phases of COVID-19. HLA class I and class II types, where available, came from metadata supplied by the sample provider rather than from assay-based typing. Deeply sampled blood TCRbeta repertoires from subjects exposed to, actively infected with, or recovered from COVID-19 were included in the dataset. The repertoires were released in a freely available public database meant as a resource for research on the immune response to SARS-CoV-2. The samples were drawn from the first 160 participants of the ongoing ImmuneRACE study and from some 1,300 subjects provided by 6 global collaborators. The prospective study material was composed of cDNA or gDNA derived from T cells, B-cell-depleted T cells, or PBMCs. The sample metadata nearly always contained a de-identified subject ID, COVID-19 status, age in years and sex. The paper's findings and limits, for the study overall: Clinical and demographic metadata were provided uncurated, with the amount varying by source and participant.

Sequences SGHTA (CDR1) and FQGNSA (CDR2) are obtained from the germline V gene. Between the V and J ends, shortened by 3 bases and 1 base respectively, the junction contains 6 bases. Measured from the cysteine to the phenylalanine, the CDR3 is 13 residues long. Left in the record is the CDR3 DNA by itself, 39 bases read in frame from the first base. This clone was counted a few times. No cognate antigen has been identified for it. Per-base quality was not reported, and no clone a single base away is much larger than it. Participants in the prospective study were enrolled through a virtual design, were aged 18 to 89 years, and lived in 24 United States geographic areas. Cohort assignment in the prospective study relied on participant-reported clinical history from a screening survey and a study questionnaire. Exposed participants had been in contact with someone with a PCR-confirmed or clinician-diagnosed COVID-19 case within 2 weeks of study entry. Each participant in the prospective study had whole blood, serum and a nasopharyngeal or oropharyngeal swab collected by mobile phlebotomists. Additional blood draws and questionnaires over a roughly two-month period could optionally be provided by prospective study participants. Blood samples from the prospective study were shipped frozen or at room temperature prior to DNA extraction.

TCRbeta CDR3 regions were amplified from genomic DNA using the immunoSEQ Assay, a bias-controlled multiplex PCR. On the authors' methods: Within the assay, amplification of reference gene primers was used to estimate how many nucleated cells each sample contained. To quantify the absolute abundance of each unique TCRbeta CDR3 rearrangement, sequence reads were collapsed and filtered. Productive Simpson clonality was computed per sample as the square root of Simpson's diversity index over productive rearrangements. Imported from immuneACCESS, the table was reduced by TCRdb to in-frame sequences with V and J called. These copies leave out some clones; in studies compared against another copy, an unresolved V gene accounts for under half, and the cause of the remainder is not known. V and J calls and clone size are copied from that table; D and trimming were computed from the DNA. The sample includes hundreds of thousands of clones, with 90% observed a single time. The ten largest clonotypes hold roughly 15% of the sample.

Material: PBMCs or T cells enriched from blood (not recorded which). The origin of this receptor is a man aged 30-40 years who had been exposed to COVID-19. Recombination joined TRBV7-2 with TRBJ1-2; TRBD1 is possibly the D segment (6 matching bases). The CDR3 protein sequence reads: CASSFRGNYGYTF. The base sequence is TGTGCCAGCAGCTTCAGGGGTAACTATGGCTACACCTTC.